A selection of T cell receptor beta chains follows, all from one sample in a study of siplizumab effects on memory and regulatory T cells. Using immunoSEQ multiplex PCR, the repertoire was profiled, and TCRdb retains in-frame clones only, with some absent. Among over 85,000 clones listed, 93% were seen once. The sequencing input was CD8+ T cells sorted from blood. The receptors were sampled from a human donor in good health. Both conserved end residues are part of each CDR3. The order of the fields is CDR3 protein, CDR3 DNA, V gene, D gene, J gene, clone size. A D gene is named only where the DNA matches it firmly. Size is omitted from some rows. Given values are once, few, many or a class for expanded clones.

CASSFRENTEAFF,TGTGCCAGCAGTTTTCGCGAAAACACTGAAGCTTTCTTT,TRBV27,.,TRBJ1-1,few
CASSLANSGRGYTF,TGTGCCAGCAGCTTGGCCAACTCGGGACGTGGCTACACCTTC,TRBV5-5,.,TRBJ1-2,.
CASSLKQTAPEAFF,TGTGCCAGCAGCTTGAAGCAGACGGCTCCTGAAGCTTTCTTT,TRBV5-8,.,TRBJ1-1,.
CASSLGQVYNEQFF,TGTGCCAGCAGCTTAGGGCAGGTCTACAATGAGCAGTTCTTC,TRBV7-9,.,TRBJ2-1,.
CAWSTQGLGFSNQPQHF,TGTGCCTGGAGTACGCAGGGGTTGGGTTTTAGCAATCAGCCCCAGCATTTT,TRBV30,.,TRBJ1-5,.
CASSPGTGVGYGYTF,TGTGCCAGCAGTCCTGGGACAGGGGTTGGGTATGGCTACACCTTC,TRBV2,TRBD1,TRBJ1-2,.
CASSIQDLSGNEQFF,TGTGCCAGTAGTATACAGGATCTCTCGGGGAATGAGCAGTTCTTC,TRBV19,.,TRBJ2-1,once
CASSLVRQGANNEQFF,TGCGCCAGCAGCCTCGTACGGCAGGGGGCGAACAATGAGCAGTTCTTC,TRBV4-1,TRBD1,TRBJ2-1,.
CASSLGENYGYTF,TGTGCCAGCAGTTTAGGCGAAAACTATGGCTACACCTTC,TRBV27,.,TRBJ1-2,.
CASSRGLGGDTQYF,TGTGCCAGCAGCCGCGGACTAGGAGGAGATACGCAGTATTTT,TRBV7-3,TRBD2,TRBJ2-3,.
CASGLLGSNEQFF,TGTGCTAGTGGTTTGTTGGGTTCCAATGAGCAGTTCTTC,TRBV12-5,.,TRBJ2-1,.
CASSLGSKVGAYNQPQHF,TGTGCCAGCAGCTTGGGTTCGAAGGTCGGAGCCTACAATCAGCCCCAGCATTTT,TRBV7-2,.,TRBJ1-5,.
CASSPGQGIYGYTF,TGTGCCAGCAGCCCAGGACAGGGCATCTATGGCTACACCTTC,TRBV7-9,TRBD1,TRBJ1-2,.
CASSIGSDTQYF,TGTGCCAGCAGCATAGGGTCAGATACGCAGTATTTT,TRBV7-9,.,TRBJ2-3,.
CATPGRGYNQPQHF,TGCGCCACTCCTGGCAGGGGGTACAATCAGCCCCAGCATTTT,TRBV10-1,TRBD1,TRBJ1-5,.
CASSIDGAVLMNTEAFF,TGTGCCAGTAGTATAGATGGGGCAGTCCTTATGAACACTGAAGCTTTCTTT,TRBV19,.,TRBJ1-1,.
CASSLRQDYEQYF,TGTGCCAGCAGCTTGAGGCAGGACTACGAGCAGTACTTC,TRBV11-1,.,TRBJ2-7,.
CASSLGASGSVHEQYF,TGCGCCAGCAGCTTGGGAGCTAGCGGGAGTGTCCACGAGCAGTACTTC,TRBV5-1,TRBD2,TRBJ2-7,.
CSVAAGAYNEQFF,TGCAGCGTTGCTGCGGGGGCCTACAATGAGCAGTTCTTC,TRBV29-1,TRBD2,TRBJ2-1,once
CASSGSGTDDGYTF,TGTGCCAGCAGTGGATCCGGGACGGATGATGGCTACACCTTC,TRBV6-5,.,TRBJ1-2,.
CASTYRNTGELFF,TGTGCCAGCACTTACAGGAACACCGGGGAGCTGTTTTTT,TRBV7-9,.,TRBJ2-2,.
CASGTGPREQFF,TGTGCCAGCGGGACAGGCCCCCGTGAGCAGTTCTTC,TRBV27,TRBD1,TRBJ2-1,once
CASSVAVDMNTEAFF,TGTGCCAGCAGCGTAGCTGTTGATATGAACACTGAAGCTTTCTTT,TRBV9,.,TRBJ1-1,.
CASRGRENAEAFF,TGTGCCAGCAGGGGCAGGGAAAACGCTGAAGCTTTCTTT,TRBV5-6,.,TRBJ1-1,few
CASGHNTEAFF,TGTGCTAGTGGGCATAACACTGAAGCTTTCTTT,TRBV12-5,.,TRBJ1-1,.
CASSGTTTGGQEKLFF,TGTGCCAGCAGCGGGACCACGACAGGGGGTCAGGAAAAACTGTTTTTT,TRBV9,TRBD1,TRBJ1-4,.
CASSQEMNFYEQYF,TGCGCCAGCAGCCAAGAAATGAATTTCTACGAGCAGTACTTC,TRBV4-1,.,TRBJ2-7,few
CASSPDRGPSYEQYF,TGTGCCAGCAGCCCGGACAGGGGACCGTCCTACGAGCAGTACTTC,TRBV11-1,TRBD1,TRBJ2-7,once
CSVEGLAGARQYF,TGCAGCGTTGAGGGACTAGCGGGCGCCAGGCAGTACTTC,TRBV29-1,TRBD2,TRBJ2-7,once
CASSLLGGRPVTDTQYF,TGCGCCAGCAGCTTGTTGGGGGGACGGCCAGTCACAGATACGCAGTATTTT,TRBV5-1,.,TRBJ2-3,.
CASSRPGGRWTEAFF,TGTGCCAGCAGCCGCCCGGGGGGGCGATGGACTGAAGCTTTCTTT,TRBV13,.,TRBJ1-1,.
CASSQDANENYEQYF,TGCGCCAGCAGCCAAGATGCGAATGAGAACTACGAGCAGTACTTC,TRBV4-3,.,TRBJ2-7,once
CASGPDGAPYGYTF,TGTGCTAGTGGTCCCGATGGAGCTCCCTATGGCTACACCTTC,TRBV12-5,.,TRBJ1-2,.
CASSQMVGQGVYEQYF,TGCGCCAGCAGCCAAATGGTAGGACAGGGGGTCTACGAGCAGTACTTC,TRBV4-3,TRBD1,TRBJ2-7,.
CASSLDRRSGYTF,TGTGCCAGCAGCTTGGACAGGCGGAGTGGCTACACCTTC,TRBV12-1,.,TRBJ1-2,.
CASSVEQGSNQPQHF,TGTGCCAGCAGCGTAGAACAGGGGAGCAATCAGCCCCAGCATTTT,TRBV9,TRBD1,TRBJ1-5,.
CASSVEGASPIYEQYF,TGTGCCAGCAGCGTAGAGGGGGCTTCCCCGATTTACGAGCAGTACTTC,TRBV9,TRBD1,TRBJ2-7,.
CASSHGSGVSNEKLFF,TGCGCCAGCAGCCATGGCTCGGGAGTTTCTAATGAAAAACTGTTTTTT,TRBV4-1,.,TRBJ1-4,.
CASSLRGSADTQYF,TGTGCCAGCAGCTTACGGGGTAGCGCGGATACGCAGTATTTT,TRBV7-3,.,TRBJ2-3,.
CASSLGRLQETQYF,TGCGCCAGCAGCTTGGGACGGCTCCAAGAGACCCAGTACTTC,TRBV5-1,.,TRBJ2-5,.
CASSTGLASTDTQYF,TGTGCCAGCAGCACGGGACTAGCGAGCACAGATACGCAGTATTTT,TRBV14,TRBD2,TRBJ2-3,.
CASSEIAGGRGNEQFF,TGTGCCAGCAGTGAGATAGCGGGAGGGCGCGGCAATGAGCAGTTCTTC,TRBV2,TRBD2,TRBJ2-1,once
CASSQDYKGTNYGYTF,TGTGCCAGCAGCCAAGATTATAAGGGGACGAACTATGGCTACACCTTC,TRBV4-2,.,TRBJ1-2,once
CASSYIVGNEQFF,TGTGCCAGCAGTTATATTGTGGGCAATGAGCAGTTCTTC,TRBV6-5,.,TRBJ2-1,.
CASSQDVAATYYGYTF,TGCGCCAGCAGCCAAGATGTAGCTGCGACCTACTATGGCTACACCTTC,TRBV4-3,.,TRBJ1-2,.
CAWNPGTGAYEQYF,TGTGCCTGGAACCCCGGGACAGGGGCCTACGAGCAGTACTTC,TRBV30,TRBD1,TRBJ2-7,.
CASRVRPDEDTQYF,TGTGCCAGCAGGGTACGACCAGACGAAGATACGCAGTATTTT,TRBV6-5,.,TRBJ2-3,once
CASSGYRDRGPDTQYF,TGCGCCAGCAGCGGTTACCGGGACAGGGGGCCAGATACGCAGTATTTT,TRBV5-1,TRBD1,TRBJ2-3,.